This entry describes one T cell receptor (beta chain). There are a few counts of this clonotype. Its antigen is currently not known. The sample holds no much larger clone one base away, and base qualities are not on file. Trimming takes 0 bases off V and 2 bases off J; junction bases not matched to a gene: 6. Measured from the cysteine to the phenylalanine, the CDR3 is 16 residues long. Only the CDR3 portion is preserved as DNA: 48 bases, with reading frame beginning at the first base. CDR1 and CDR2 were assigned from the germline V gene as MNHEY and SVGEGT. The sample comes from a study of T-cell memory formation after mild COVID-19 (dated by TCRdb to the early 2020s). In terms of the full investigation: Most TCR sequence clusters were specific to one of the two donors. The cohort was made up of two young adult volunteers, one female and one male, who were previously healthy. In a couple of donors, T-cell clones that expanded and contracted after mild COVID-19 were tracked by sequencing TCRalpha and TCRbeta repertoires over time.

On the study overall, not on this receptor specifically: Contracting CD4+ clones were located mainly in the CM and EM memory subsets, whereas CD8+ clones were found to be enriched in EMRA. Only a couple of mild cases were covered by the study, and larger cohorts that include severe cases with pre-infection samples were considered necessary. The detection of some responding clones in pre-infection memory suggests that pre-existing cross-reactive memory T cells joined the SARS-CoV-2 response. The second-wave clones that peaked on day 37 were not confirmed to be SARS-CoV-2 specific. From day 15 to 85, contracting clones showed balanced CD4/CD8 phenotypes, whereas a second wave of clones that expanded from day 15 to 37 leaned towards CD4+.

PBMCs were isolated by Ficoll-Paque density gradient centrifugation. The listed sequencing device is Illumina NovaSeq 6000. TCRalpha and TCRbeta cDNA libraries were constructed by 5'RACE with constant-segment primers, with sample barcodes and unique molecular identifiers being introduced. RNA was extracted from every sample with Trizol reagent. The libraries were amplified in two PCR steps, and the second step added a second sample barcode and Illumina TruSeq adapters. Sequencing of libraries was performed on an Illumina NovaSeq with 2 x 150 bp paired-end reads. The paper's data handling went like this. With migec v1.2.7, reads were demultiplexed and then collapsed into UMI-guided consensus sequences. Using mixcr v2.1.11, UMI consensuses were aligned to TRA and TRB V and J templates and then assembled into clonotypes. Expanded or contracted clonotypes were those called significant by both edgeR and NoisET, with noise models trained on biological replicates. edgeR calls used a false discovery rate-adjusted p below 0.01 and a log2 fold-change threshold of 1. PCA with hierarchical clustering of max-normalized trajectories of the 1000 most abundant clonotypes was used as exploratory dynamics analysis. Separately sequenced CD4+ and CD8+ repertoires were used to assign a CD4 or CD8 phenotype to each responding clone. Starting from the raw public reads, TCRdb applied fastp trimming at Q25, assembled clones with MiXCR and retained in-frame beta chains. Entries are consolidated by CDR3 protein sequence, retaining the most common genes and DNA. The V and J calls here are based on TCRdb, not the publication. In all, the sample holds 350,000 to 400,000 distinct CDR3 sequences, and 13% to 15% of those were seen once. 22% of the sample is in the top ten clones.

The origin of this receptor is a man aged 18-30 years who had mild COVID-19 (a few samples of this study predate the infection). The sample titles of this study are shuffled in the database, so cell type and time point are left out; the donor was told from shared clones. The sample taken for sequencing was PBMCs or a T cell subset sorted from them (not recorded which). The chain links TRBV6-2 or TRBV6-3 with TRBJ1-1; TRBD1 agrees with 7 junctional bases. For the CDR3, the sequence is CASSYSTRTGNTEAFF. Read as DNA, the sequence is TGTGCCAGCAGTTACTCTACCCGGACAGGAAACACTGAAGCTTTCTTT.